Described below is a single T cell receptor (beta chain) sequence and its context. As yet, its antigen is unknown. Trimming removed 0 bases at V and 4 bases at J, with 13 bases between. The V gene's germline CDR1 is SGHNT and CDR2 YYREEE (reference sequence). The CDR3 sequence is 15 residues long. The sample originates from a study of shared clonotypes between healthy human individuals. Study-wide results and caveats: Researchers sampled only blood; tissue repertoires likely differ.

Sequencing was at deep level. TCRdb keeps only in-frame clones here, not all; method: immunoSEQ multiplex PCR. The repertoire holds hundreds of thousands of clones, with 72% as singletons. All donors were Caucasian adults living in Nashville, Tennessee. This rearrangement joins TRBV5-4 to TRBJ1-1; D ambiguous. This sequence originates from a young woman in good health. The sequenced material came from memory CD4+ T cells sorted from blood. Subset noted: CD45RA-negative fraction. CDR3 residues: CASSLVNAWSTEAFF. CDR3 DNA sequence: TGTGCCAGCAGCTTGGTTAATGCCTGGAGCACTGAAGCTTTCTTT.